This is a list of T cell receptor beta chains from one sample in a study of OX40 agonist ivuxolimab in advanced cancers. Clones were sequenced by immunoSEQ multiplex PCR, and TCRdb holds only the in-frame ones, with some missing. The top ten clones hold 1.1% of a sample with about 150,000 clones, about nine tenths of them seen once. The source was CD4+ or CD8+ T cells sorted from blood, collected in a trial of the OX40 agonist ivuxolimab. All receptors come from an adult with an advanced solid tumor such as melanoma, head and neck, liver or kidney cancer. Each CDR3 is given with its conserved first and last residue. D genes are given only for firm matches. The listing skips clone size in some rows; elsewhere it reads once, few, many or a size class.

TRBD1	-	TRBJ1-2	TRBV5-1	CASSSTGTGAPTETF	TGCGCCAGCAGCTCTACCGGGACAGGAGCCCCCACGGAGACCTTC
-	-	TRBJ2-3	TRBV19	CASSPRPGDHTDTQYF	TGTGCCAGTAGTCCTCGCCCCGGAGACCACACAGATACGCAGTATTTT
TRBD1	-	TRBJ1-2	TRBV6-5	CASSPTGGYGYTF	TGTGCCAGCAGCCCCACAGGGGGATATGGCTACACCTTC
TRBD1	-	TRBJ1-3	TRBV10-2	CASSLQGSKDTIYF	TGCGCCAGCAGCCTACAGGGGTCCAAGGACACCATATATTTT
-	-	TRBJ1-1	TRBV18	CASSPPNTPLNTEAFF	TGTGCCAGCTCACCACCGAACACTCCTTTGAACACTGAAGCTTTCTTT
-	-	TRBJ1-2	TRBV16	CASSPTTGTYGYTF	TGTGCCAGCAGCCCTACCACAGGGACCTATGGCTACACCTTC
TRBD1	-	TRBJ1-3	TRBV5-4	CASSLVEGAIGNTIYF	TGTGCCAGCAGCTTGGTAGAGGGGGCAATTGGAAACACCATATATTTT
-	-	TRBJ2-3	TRBV30	CAWSELGSTDTQYF	TGTGCCTGGAGTGAACTCGGCAGCACAGATACGCAGTATTTT
-	once	TRBJ2-7	TRBV7-9	CASSFGQIYEQYF	TGTGCCAGCAGCTTCGGACAGATCTACGAGCAGTACTTC
-	-	TRBJ2-1	TRBV5-1	CASSLGWTTYNEQFF	TGCGCCAGCAGCTTGGGATGGACCACCTACAATGAGCAGTTCTTC
-	-	TRBJ2-1	TRBV9	CASSVGGNGYNEQFF	TGTGCCAGCAGCGTAGGCGGGAATGGTTACAATGAGCAGTTCTTC
-	-	TRBJ2-5	TRBV5-1	CASSLVGADSETQYF	TGCGCCAGCAGCTTGGTAGGGGCAGATTCAGAGACCCAGTACTTC
-	-	TRBJ2-1	TRBV4-1	CASSQVGGNEQFF	TGCGCCAGCAGCCAAGTAGGCGGTAATGAGCAGTTCTTC
-	once	TRBJ2-7	TRBV13	CASSLWTQGYEQYF	TGTGCCAGCAGCTTATGGACCCAGGGGTACGAGCAGTACTTC
-	-	TRBJ2-7	TRBV28	CASSLSTRGEQYF	TGTGCCAGCAGTTTAAGCACCCGGGGGGAGCAGTACTTC
-	-	TRBJ2-5	TRBV18	CASSPLTYPVETQYF	TGTGCCAGCTCACCTTTGACCTACCCCGTAGAGACCCAGTACTTC
-	-	TRBJ1-2	TRBV7-3	CASSKDSGAVKYGYTF	TGTGCCAGCAGTAAGGATTCTGGGGCAGTGAAATATGGCTACACCTTC
TRBD1	-	TRBJ2-7	TRBV25-1	CASSEFRDRASREQYF	TGTGCCAGCAGTGAATTTAGGGACAGGGCCTCCCGCGAGCAGTACTTC
TRBD2	-	TRBJ2-5	TRBV2	CASSETSGSGETQYF	TGTGCCAGCAGTGAGACTAGCGGGAGTGGGGAGACCCAGTACTTC
-	-	TRBJ1-5	TRBV19	CASSRNTGYWDDQPQHF	TGTGCCAGTAGTCGCAACACAGGGTATTGGGACGATCAGCCCCAGCATTTT
-	-	TRBJ2-7	TRBV6-5	CASSYSAGPLVEQYF	TGTGCCAGCAGTTACAGTGCAGGCCCCCTAGTCGAGCAGTACTTC
-	-	TRBJ1-1	TRBV19	CATSPVGGNTEAFF	TGTGCCACCTCCCCGGTGGGGGGGAACACTGAAGCTTTCTTT
-	once	TRBJ1-3	TRBV27	CASSLARTGNTIYF	TGTGCCAGCAGTTTGGCCCGGACTGGAAACACCATATATTTT
-	-	TRBJ2-1	TRBV23-1	CASSQPSGSRDNEQFF	TGCGCCAGCAGTCAACCCTCGGGGTCCAGGGACAATGAGCAGTTCTTC
TRBD2	-	TRBJ2-1	TRBV5-1	CASSGAPGLADYNEQFF	TGCGCCAGCAGCGGGGCCCCGGGACTAGCGGATTACAATGAGCAGTTCTTC
-	-	TRBJ2-7	TRBV4-1	CASSQPSRPEQYF	TGCGCCAGCAGCCAGCCGTCAAGGCCCGAGCAGTACTTC
-	-	TRBJ1-4	TRBV27	CASSLRRGLTATNEKLFF	TGTGCCAGCAGTTTACGCAGGGGCCTGACCGCAACTAATGAAAAACTGTTTTTT
-	-	TRBJ1-1	TRBV20-1	CSALETRAFF	TGCAGTGCTCTAGAGACAAGAGCTTTCTTT
TRBD2	-	TRBJ2-3	TRBV7-6	CASSLGGSGSLDTQYF	TGTGCCAGCAGCTTAGGGGGTAGCGGGAGTTTAGATACGCAGTATTTT
-	few	TRBJ1-1	TRBV28	CASSLGSWAPEAFF	TGTGCCAGCAGTTTAGGCTCCTGGGCACCTGAAGCTTTCTTT
TRBD2	-	TRBJ2-3	TRBV28	CASSLWTSGRADTQYF	TGTGCCAGCAGTTTATGGACTAGCGGGAGGGCAGATACGCAGTATTTT
-	once	TRBJ2-3	TRBV7-9	CASSLPDTFTDTQYF	TGTGCCAGCAGCCTACCCGACACTTTCACAGATACGCAGTATTTT
-	once	TRBJ2-7	TRBV28	CASSLLKGQYPMGSYEQYF	TGTGCCAGCAGTTTACTCAAAGGACAGTACCCCATGGGGTCCTACGAGCAGTACTTC
TRBD2	-	TRBJ2-7	TRBV7-9	CASSLLAGGFYEQYF	TGTGCCAGCAGCTTATTAGCGGGAGGTTTCTACGAGCAGTACTTC
-	-	TRBJ1-4	TRBV2	CASSELETGPNEKLFF	TGTGCCAGCAGTGAATTGGAGACAGGACCTAATGAAAAACTGTTTTTT
TRBD1	-	TRBJ2-1	TRBV19	CASSMGTVHNEQFF	TGTGCCAGTAGTATGGGGACAGTCCACAATGAGCAGTTCTTC
-	-	TRBJ1-1	TRBV18	CASSPDTRMNTEAFF	TGTGCCAGCTCACCCGACACCAGAATGAACACTGAAGCTTTCTTT
-	-	TRBJ1-1	TRBV7-3	CASSLGQGIAFF	TGTGCCAGCAGCTTAGGGCAGGGGATCGCTTTCTTT
-	-	TRBJ2-5	TRBV30	CAWRFRGTQYF	TGTGCCTGGAGGTTCAGGGGGACCCAGTACTTC
-	-	TRBJ2-3	TRBV14	CASSPSRLDTQYF	TGTGCCAGCAGCCCCAGCAGGCTAGATACGCAGTATTTT
TRBD1	few	TRBJ2-5	TRBV29-1	CSVAAIRDRDNLETQYF	TGCAGCGTCGCCGCCATCCGGGACAGGGACAATTTGGAGACCCAGTACTTC